A selection of T cell receptor beta chains follows, all from one sample in a study of T cells in Graves' hyperthyroidism and ophthalmopathy. MiXCR was run by TCRdb on the multiplex PCR reads, yielding one entry per CDR3 protein. The sample gives hundreds of thousands of distinct CDR3 sequences, about 15% of which show up once; roughly 10% is in the top ten. The sample consisted of blood. These TCRs come from a woman aged 18-29 years with Graves' hyperthyroidism. Both conserved end residues are part of each CDR3. D genes are given only for firm matches. Some rows have no size entry. The others give once, few or many, or a class for an expanded clone.

J gene,clone size,D gene,V gene,CDR3 length,CDR3 DNA,CDR3 protein
TRBJ1-1,.,TRBD1,TRBV13,16,TGTGCCAGCAGTTCAACCCGGGACAGAGGGAACACTGAAGCTTTCTTT,CASSSTRDRGNTEAFF
TRBJ1-4,few,.,TRBV19,16,TGTGCCAGTAGTATAGCCCCGACAGGCGTTGGTGAAAAACTGTTTTTT,CASSIAPTGVGEKLFF
TRBJ2-1,.,TRBD2,TRBV19,15,TGTGCCAGTAGTATAACTAGCGGGGGGGGAGGTGAGCAGTTCTTC,CASSITSGGGGEQFF
TRBJ2-3,few,.,TRBV19,15,TGTGCCAGTAGTTCAGAGCCGGGGCGCACAGATACGCAGTATTTT,CASSSEPGRTDTQYF
TRBJ2-1,.,.,TRBV24-1,14,TGTGCCACCTCCGGGGTGAGTTCCTACAATGAGCAGTTCTTC,CATSGVSSYNEQFF
TRBJ2-5,.,TRBD2,TRBV19,18,TGTGCCAGTAGTAGCGCCTCCGGGACTAGCGGGGGACAAGAGACCCAGTACTTC,CASSSASGTSGGQETQYF
TRBJ2-7,once,.,TRBV6-1,15,TGTGCCAGCAGTACCGGGACACCTGAGCCCTACGAGCAGTACTTC,CASSTGTPEPYEQYF
TRBJ1-1,many,.,TRBV7-2,14,TGTGCCAGCAGCTCGGGGCCGAGCTCGACTGAAGCTTTCTTT,CASSSGPSSTEAFF
TRBJ1-4,many,TRBD1,TRBV30,16,TGTGCCTGGATGCCGGGACAGGGAGTCCGTGAAGAAAAACTGTTTTTT,CAWMPGQGVREEKLFF
TRBJ2-1,few,.,TRBV6-1,13,TGTGCCAGCAGTTCGGCATATTATTCGCAACAGTTCTTC,CASSSAYYSQQFF
TRBJ1-4,.,.,TRBV2,16,TGTGCCAGCAGTGAAGAGTTTCGGGGGGCTTGGGAAAAACTGTTTTTT,CASSEEFRGAWEKLFF
TRBJ1-1,many,.,TRBV20-1,15,TGCAGTGCTAGGGACCCGGGGGCAGGGAACACTGAAGCTTTCTTT,CSARDPGAGNTEAFF
TRBJ1-1,many,.,TRBV30,13,TGTGCCTGGAGTGTAGGAGAGAACACTGAAGCTTTCTTT,CAWSVGENTEAFF
TRBJ1-3,many,TRBD1,TRBV12-3/TRBV12-4,14,TGTGCCAGCAGTTTGACAGGGACGGGAAACACCATATATTTT,CASSLTGTGNTIYF
TRBJ1-5,many,.,TRBV12-3/TRBV12-4,16,TGTGCCAGCAGCTCCCCAGGCGGGGGAGTTAATCAGCCCCAGCATTTT,CASSSPGGGVNQPQHF
TRBJ2-3,few,TRBD2,TRBV4-3,18,TGCGCCAGCAGCCATTATACAATAGCGGGAGGGCCAACAGATACGCAGTATTTT,CASSHYTIAGGPTDTQYF
TRBJ2-1,many,.,TRBV11-3,13,TGTGCCAGCAAGGCCGGGATGAATTTTGAGCAGTTCTTC,CASKAGMNFEQFF
TRBJ2-2,.,.,TRBV7-2,15,TGTGCCAGCAGCTTCGTCGGGAGCGGGACCGGGGAGCTGTTTTTT,CASSFVGSGTGELFF
TRBJ2-5,many,TRBD1,TRBV7-9,15,TGTGCCAGCAGCTTCACAGGGGGGCCTCAAGAGACCCAGTACTTC,CASSFTGGPQETQYF
TRBJ1-1,few,.,TRBV4-3,16,TGCGCCAGCAGCCAAGTTCGCGGCGATGGGGGGACTGAAGCTTTCTTT,CASSQVRGDGGTEAFF
TRBJ2-1,.,TRBD2,TRBV4-1,18,TGCGCCAGCAGCCAAGCTTCCGTCTTGACTAGCGCGTACAATGAGCAGTTCTTC,CASSQASVLTSAYNEQFF
TRBJ2-3,few,.,TRBV6-9,15,TGTGCCAGCAGTTGGGGACTCCGGCCGAGAGATACGCAGTATTTT,CASSWGLRPRDTQYF
TRBJ2-1,.,.,TRBV5-1,14,TGCGCCAGCAGCTTCAGGCGACCGTACAATGAGCAGTTCTTC,CASSFRRPYNEQFF
TRBJ2-5,few,.,TRBV9,15,TGTGCCAGCAGCGTAGACCGGGTGCCGCAAGAGACCCAGTACTTC,CASSVDRVPQETQYF
TRBJ2-1,.,TRBD2,TRBV19,16,TGTGCCAGCCAGCCGGGGGCGGGAGGGCCTGGTAATGAGCAGTTCTTC,CASQPGAGGPGNEQFF
TRBJ2-1,many,TRBD2,TRBV5-4,17,TGTGCCAGCAACGAGGACAGGGGACTAGCGGGAGCGGCCGAGCAGTTCTTC,CASNEDRGLAGAAEQFF
TRBJ1-1,many,.,TRBV3-1,16,TGTGCCAGCAGCCAGCTAAGCGCCTTTCCGAACACTGAAGCTTTCTTT,CASSQLSAFPNTEAFF
TRBJ2-1,many,TRBD2,TRBV7-9,14,TGTGCCAGCAGCCCGGGACTATTCTACAATGAGCAGTTCTTC,CASSPGLFYNEQFF
TRBJ2-7,many,.,TRBV9,15,TGTGCCAGCAGCGTAGGTCCAGGGGTATCCTACGAGCAGTACTTC,CASSVGPGVSYEQYF
TRBJ2-7,.,.,TRBV25-1,15,TGTGCCAGCAGTAGTCCAAGGGAAAGCTCCTACGAGCAGTACTTC,CASSSPRESSYEQYF
TRBJ1-2,many,.,TRBV30,12,TGTGCCTGGAGTGTAAGCGGTTTTGGCTACACCTTC,CAWSVSGFGYTF
TRBJ2-2,.,.,TRBV7-9,15,TGTGCCAGCAGCGGACGGTTCCCGAACACCGGGGAGCTGTTTTTT,CASSGRFPNTGELFF
TRBJ1-2,many,.,TRBV12-3/TRBV12-4,15,TGTGCCAGCAGTTTAAGCTCAGGGCTCTCGAGTGGCTACACCTTC,CASSLSSGLSSGYTF
TRBJ2-1,many,TRBD1,TRBV20-1,15,TGCAGTGCTAGAGAATCCAGGGGGCGCGGGGATGAGCAGTTCTTC,CSARESRGRGDEQFF
TRBJ1-1,many,.,TRBV20-1,14,TGCAGTGCTAGAGTGGGACATTGGAACACTGAAGCTTTCTTT,CSARVGHWNTEAFF
TRBJ2-5,.,.,TRBV14,15,TGTGCCAGCAGCCAAGATCGGGGGATTAAAGAGACCCAGTACTTC,CASSQDRGIKETQYF
TRBJ1-1,few,TRBD1,TRBV12-3/TRBV12-4,13,TGTGCCAGCAGTATAGGGGGCGGGAGGTCAGCTTTCTTT,CASSIGGGRSAFF
TRBJ2-3,many,.,TRBV30,13,TGTGCCACGACGCGGTCTAGCACAGATACGCAGTATTTT,CATTRSSTDTQYF
TRBJ1-4,few,.,TRBV5-8,13,TGTGCCAGCAGCCTTGGAACAGGGTTACAACTGTTTTTT,CASSLGTGLQLFF
TRBJ2-7,few,TRBD1,TRBV6-5,14,TGTGCCAGCAGTTACTTGGACAGGATCTACGAGCAGTACTTC,CASSYLDRIYEQYF
TRBJ2-1,.,.,TRBV27,15,TGTGCCAGCAGTCCTCTCCCCTTGGTGGGGAATGAGCAGTTCTTC,CASSPLPLVGNEQFF
TRBJ1-1,many,.,TRBV6-6,15,TGTGCCAGCAGTTACGTTAGGAGGGGCGGAGGTGAAGCTTTCTTT,CASSYVRRGGGEAFF
TRBJ2-7,many,TRBD1,TRBV4-1,15,TGCGCCAGCAGCCAAGGGCCCGGACAGGGCTACGAGCAGTACTTC,CASSQGPGQGYEQYF